Below are 18 T cell receptor beta chains sequenced from a single sample in a study of cytomegalovirus exposure and HLA in healthy donors. In the PCR, 60 Vbeta and 13 Jbeta primers were used. The repertoire was sequenced with immunoSEQ multiplex PCR; TCRdb's copy has only in-frame clones and lacks some. The sample shows 85,000 to 100,000 clones, around 84% of them seen only once. The sequenced sample consisted of PBMCs. The source is a middle-aged woman in good health and CMV-seropositive.

The chain employs TRBV6-5 and TRBJ1-3; D might be TRBD1 (5 bases). Trimming pared 6 bases from V and 8 bases from J, leaving 17 bases between. This CDR3 comprises 14 residues. Germline V gives CDR1 MNHEY, CDR2 SVGAGI. CDR3 sequence reads: CASSPGVASDTIYF. CDR3 DNA: TGTGCCAGCAGCCCGGGGGTCGCGTCAGACACCATATATTTT.

The J gene is TRBJ1-2, the V gene TRBV5-4; D uncertain. The CDR3 spans 18 residues. Germline lookup yields CDR1 SGHNT and CDR2 YYREEE (reference sequence). Trimming took off 4 bases at V and 1 base at J, with 23 bases between the two ends. Here the CDR3 DNA reads TGTGCCAGCAGCCGTGCGTTGTGGGCAGCATTAAGTAACTATGGCTACACCTTC. It encodes CASSRALWAALSNYGYTF.

The gene calls are TRBV7-3 and TRBJ2-3; D is perhaps TRBD2 (6 bases). This CDR3 spans 15 amino acids. Trimming removed 3 bases at V and 5 bases at J, with 15 bases between. Germline loops: CDR1 SGHTA, CDR2 FQGTGA. CDR3 protein: CASSLEGKEIDTQYF. The CDR3 coding sequence is TGTGCCAGCAGCTTGGAGGGGAAGGAGATAGATACGCAGTATTTT.

This chain connects TRBV6-6 to TRBJ2-1; tentative D call: TRBD1 (5 bases). The CDR3 is 13 residues long. V was trimmed by 5 bases and J by 8 bases, leaving 13 bases between them. Germline CDR1 is MNHNY and CDR2 is SVGAGI (reference sequence). The CDR3 bases are TGTGCCAGCAGTATCGACAGATTATATGAGCAGTTCTTC. Residues: CASSIDRLYEQFF.

The rearrangement uses TRBV2 and TRBJ2-1; 7 bases agree with TRBD1. The CDR3 extends over 16 amino acids. Unmatched junction bases numbered 10, after V lost 3 bases and J lost 5 bases. Germline V CDR1 and CDR2: SNHLY, FYNNEI. The CDR3 sequence: CASSETSRQGHNEQFF. CDR3 DNA: TGTGCCAGCAGTGAGACCTCCCGACAGGGTCACAATGAGCAGTTCTTC.

The chain is built from TRBV19 and TRBJ2-1, with 8 bases identical to TRBD2. Looked up from germline, CDR1 is LNHDA and CDR2 is SQIVND (reference sequence). Trimming removed 7 bases from V and 5 bases from J; junction bases left unmatched: 19. This CDR3 has 18 residues. CDR3 amino acids: CASTGASLFSGKDNEQFF. DNA of the CDR3: TGTGCCAGTACGGGGGCCTCTCTTTTTAGCGGGAAGGACAATGAGCAGTTCTTC.

V is TRBV6-5 and J is TRBJ2-5; TRBD2 might be the D (7 bases). The germline gives CDR1 MNHEY, CDR2 SVGAGI. This CDR3 has 15 amino acids. V was shortened by 2 bases and J by 1 base, with 11 bases between the two germline ends. The CDR3 DNA reads as TGTGCCAGCAGTTACGGTGGGGGGGCCCAAGAGACCCAGTACTTC. It yields the protein CASSYGGGAQETQYF.

The rearrangement uses TRBV11-3 and TRBJ2-2; 8 nucleotides match TRBD1. CDR3 length equals 15 residues. V lost 5 bases and J lost 1; bases outside the gene matches: 3. CDR1 SGHNT and CDR2 YENEEA come from the germline V gene. Here the CDR3 DNA reads TGTGCCAGCAGCCCAGGACAGGGGAACACCGGGGAGCTGTTTTTT. Its protein is CASSPGQGNTGELFF.

V and J are TRBV7-2 and TRBJ2-7, with TRBD1 matching 7 bases. The germline gives CDR1 SGHTA, CDR2 FQGNSA. Unmatched junction bases numbered 9, after V lost 3 bases and J lost 7 bases. The CDR3 runs to 14 residues. The CDR3 DNA reads TGTGCCAGCAGCTTCAACAGGGGCCATTGGGAGCAGTACTTC. Encoded protein: CASSFNRGHWEQYF.

The chain links TRBV27 to TRBJ2-7, with 8 positions matching TRBD2. This CDR3 has 13 residues. Germline CDR1 and CDR2: MNHEY and SMNVEV (reference sequence). Germline trimming cut 3 bases from V and 7 bases from J; bases unmatched to any gene: 5. CDR3 amino acids: CASSFERETEQYF. The DNA for the CDR3 is TGTGCCAGCAGTTTCGAGCGGGAGACGGAGCAGTACTTC.

This chain connects TRBV11-2 to TRBJ2-7; no firm D call. The germline CDR1 and CDR2 sequences are SGHAT and FQNNGV. CDR3 length: 14 amino acids. The ends were cut back, 0 bases at V and 2 bases at J, with 8 bases in the middle. The CDR3 loop is CASSLDNGPYEQYF. CDR3 bases: TGTGCCAGCAGCTTAGATAACGGTCCCTACGAGCAGTACTTC.

This sequence joins TRBV5-6 and TRBJ2-5; the match to TRBD2 covers 12 bases. The germline CDR1 and CDR2 sequences are SGHDT and YYEEEE. The V segment lost 0 bases and the J segment 4 bases; nucleotides outside the gene matches: 13. The CDR3 spans 19 residues. The CDR3, as DNA: TGTGCCAGCAGCTTGGCCGGATTCGGTCTAGCGGGAGGGGGAGAGACCCAGTACTTC. It is translated as CASSLAGFGLAGGGETQYF. Complete variable domain (other parts from reference TRBV5-6 and TRBJ2-5): DAGVTQSPTHLIKTRGQQVTLRCSPKSGHDTVSWYQQALGQGPQFIFQYYEEEERQRGNFPDRFSGHQFPNYSSELNVNALLLGDSALYLCASSLAGFGLAGGGETQYFGPGTRLLVL.

The chain employs TRBV4-2 and TRBJ2-2; 10 nucleotides align to TRBD2. CDR3 size: 20 residues. Germline CDR1 and CDR2: LGHNA and YNFKEQ. V lost 5 bases to trimming and J lost 1 base; unmatched junction nucleotides: 16. DNA for the CDR3: TGTGCCAGCAGCGAACCTAGCGGGGGATTCCTATCCATGAACACCGGGGAGCTGTTTTTT. The encoded protein is CASSEPSGGFLSMNTGELFF.

This sequence joins TRBV4-1 and TRBJ2-7, with D tentatively TRBD1 (5 bases). CDR1 and CDR2 from the germline V gene are MGHRA and YSYEKL. V gave up 2 bases and J gave up 3 bases, with 8 bases separating them. CDR3 length equals 13 residues. This CDR3 reads CASSQQGDYEQYF. DNA of the CDR3: TGCGCCAGCAGCCAACAAGGGGACTACGAGCAGTACTTC.

As concerns this clone: Its ends do not fully match the called genes, so a read error is possible. The chain is built from TRBV7-9 and TRBJ1-4, with D perhaps matching TRBD1 (6 bases). Germline loops: CDR1 SEHNR, CDR2 FQNEAQ (reference sequence). The CDR3 is 15 amino acids. The CDR3 DNA follows: TGTTCCAGCAGCTTAGACGCAGGGGTGGGGAAAAAACTGTTTTTT. It encodes CSSSLDAGVGKKLFF.

V and J are TRBV6-1 and TRBJ2-5; D may be TRBD1 (5 bases). Trimming took 5 bases from V and 5 from J, leaving 12 bases between them. CDR1 is MNHNS and CDR2 is SASEGT in the germline V gene. The CDR3 totals 13 residues. Written as DNA, the CDR3 is TGTGCCAGCAGTTGGGGCCCCGGCGAGACCCAGTACTTC. It yields the protein CASSWGPGETQYF.

This clone occurred once. This chain connects TRBV30 to TRBJ2-7; TRBD1 matches at 10 bases. From germline, CDR1 is GTSNPN and CDR2 SVGIG (reference sequence). The J segment lost 3 bases and the V segment lost 2 bases, leaving 4 bases of the junction unmatched. The CDR3 length is 14 residues. The CDR3 region is CAWSPRTGGYEQYF. The CDR3 DNA reads TGTGCCTGGAGTCCCCGGACAGGGGGCTACGAGCAGTACTTC.

This clone was seen a single time. The V call is TRBV13, the J call TRBJ2-2; D is perhaps TRBD1 (5 bases). Germline CDR1 reads PRHDT; CDR2 reads FYEKMQ (reference sequence). The V end was cut by 5 bases, the J end by 6 bases, with 10 bases between. CDR3 length: 13 amino acids. Written as DNA, the CDR3 is TGTGCCAGCAGCGCCAGGGTGGCCGGGGAGCTGTTTTTT. It codes for CASSARVAGELFF.